These 20 T cell receptor beta chains share one sample of origin, sequenced in a study of regulatory T cells in long-lasting Graves disease. To make TCR beta libraries, researchers used iRepertoire HTBI primers and Arm-PCR of CDR3 regions. TCRdb called the multiplex PCR reads again in MiXCR, with one record for every CDR3 protein. This sample carries roughly 420,000 distinct CDR3 sequences, 11% to 15% of them seen once, and the ten largest clones take around a sixth. The sample's time point: newly diagnosed GD, antithyroid drugs for less than 3 months. PBMCs were the source of the RNA used for TCR sequencing. These data were also filed under a second study, of T cells in Graves' hyperthyroidism and ophthalmopathy.

Sequencing was performed on peripheral blood mononuclear cells (PBMCs), taken at new diagnosis, from a patient treated with antithyroid drugs. These TCRs come from a woman between 50 and 59 years old with Graves disease.

This clonotype was found many times. CDR3 sequence: CASSRTSGVSGGELFF. The DNA of the CDR3 is TGCGCCAGCAGCAGGACTAGCGGGGTTTCAGGCGGGGAGCTGTTTTTT. The chain carries TRBV5-1 and TRBJ2-2; 12 positions agree with TRBD2. The V gene's germline CDR1 is SGHRS and CDR2 YFSETQ. There are 16 residues in the CDR3. V lost 4 bases and J lost 7; bases outside the gene matches: 8.

Worth noting for this clonotype: It is likely a read error, because the conserved phenylalanine at the end of the CDR3 is missing. It is unclear where the CDR3 begins or ends on the DNA, so no DNA is shown, and the CDR3 is as TCRdb lists it. The gene calls are TRBV6-2 or TRBV6-3 and TRBJ2-5. Germline loops: CDR1 MNHEY, CDR2 SVGEGT. The CDR3 extends over 11 residues, inclusive of both ends. The CDR3 spells CASSYPTNLAL.

This clonotype showed up many times. This chain uses TRBV27 with TRBJ1-5; 7 bases fit TRBD1. Unmatched junction bases numbered 9, after V lost 6 bases and J lost 7 bases. From germline, CDR1 is MNHEY and CDR2 SMNVEV (reference sequence). There are 14 residues in the CDR3. CDR3 residues: CASRALGGGQPQHF. Here the CDR3 DNA reads TGTGCCAGCAGGGCCCTAGGGGGCGGACAGCCCCAGCATTTT.

On this clonotype itself: A clone one base away is much larger, so this may be a read error. Given the absence of the conserved phenylalanine or tryptophan at the CDR3 end, a read error is likely. DNA of the CDR3: TGCGCCAGCAGCTTCCAGGGAACCGAAAAACTGTTTTTG. Translated, it gives CASSFQGTEKLFL. The gene calls are TRBV5-1 and TRBJ1-4; TRBD1 is a possible D gene (5 bases). The CDR3 extends over 13 amino acids. CDR1 SGHRS and CDR2 YFSETQ come from the germline V gene. Trimming stripped 2 bases from V and 8 bases from J, with 10 bases between.

This clonotype occurred many times. J is TRBJ2-1 and V is TRBV5-1; TRBD1 might be the D (6 bases). The V end lost 6 bases, the J end lost 7 bases, and 17 bases lay between the germline ends. This CDR3 is built from 14 residues. CDR1 and CDR2 from the germline V gene are SGHRS and YFSETQ. The CDR3 reads CASNEVYRENEQFF. DNA of the CDR3: TGCGCCAGCAACGAGGTCTACAGGGAAAATGAGCAGTTCTTC.

This clonotype was recorded a few times. The chain couples TRBV19 to TRBJ1-5; D is possibly TRBD1 (5 bases). V shed 7 bases and J shed 4 bases, with 17 bases lying between them. The germline gives CDR1 LNHDA, CDR2 SQIVND (reference sequence). This CDR3 spans 15 amino acids. CDR3 in amino acids: CASIKPLGVNQPQHF. DNA for the CDR3: TGTGCCAGTATCAAGCCCCTGGGGGTTAATCAGCCCCAGCATTTT.

The table lists this clonotype with many counts. The chain couples TRBV14 to TRBJ2-3, with 7 bases fitting TRBD2. Germline CDR1 and CDR2: SGHDN and FVKESK. CDR3 size: 18 residues. The ends lost 0 bases at V and 4 bases at J; junction bases unmatched: 13. This CDR3 is CASSQDRLAQLGADTQYF. CDR3 bases: TGTGCCAGCAGCCAAGACCGACTAGCCCAATTGGGGGCAGATACGCAGTATTTT.

This clonotype was counted at least ten times. The genes are TRBV5-1 and TRBJ1-1, with TRBD1 as a possible D gene (6 bases). The CDR3 covers 11 residues. Trimming stripped 7 bases from V and 5 bases from J, with 9 bases between. From germline, CDR1 is SGHRS and CDR2 YFSETQ. The CDR3 coding sequence is TGCGCCAGCCTTACAGGGACTGAAGCTTTCTTT. This codes for CASLTGTEAFF.

This clonotype appeared a few times. With only one base between it and a far larger clone, this is likely a read error. V is TRBV7-6 and J is TRBJ1-1; perhaps TRBD1 as D (5 bases). CDR3 size: 14 residues. The germline V gene encodes CDR1 SGHVS and CDR2 FNYEAQ. The CDR3 sequence: CASGLGQGNTEAFF. CDR3 in DNA: TGTGCCAGCGGCTTAGGGCAGGGGAACACTGAAGCTTTCTTT.

V gene TRBV28 combines with J gene TRBJ1-3, with TRBD1 as a possible D gene (5 bases). Trimming took off 5 bases at V and 0 bases at J, with 11 bases between the two ends. CDR1 is MDHEN, CDR2 SYDVKM, per germline. The CDR3 runs 15 residues. CDR3 protein: CASSVAGRSGNTIYF. CDR3 nucleotides: TGTGCCAGCAGTGTGGCAGGGCGCTCTGGAAACACCATATATTTT.

The V and J genes are TRBV28 and TRBJ2-5; D might be TRBD1 (6 bases). The V end was cut by 7 bases, the J end by 4 bases, with 10 bases between. Germline CDR1 and CDR2: MDHEN and SYDVKM. CDR3 length equals 12 residues. CDR3 DNA: TGTGCCAGCAACAGGGTCCCAGAGACCCAGTACTTC. Protein product: CASNRVPETQYF.

This clonotype was seen once. Just one base apart from a much larger clone, this may be a read error. No conserved phenylalanine or tryptophan ends this CDR3, so it is likely a read error. The genes are TRBV4-1 and TRBJ2-7; the D gene could be TRBD1 or TRBD2 (5 bases each). Germline CDR1 MGHRA, CDR2 YSYEKL. The CDR3 is made up of 16 amino acids. V was trimmed by 1 base and J by 1 base, leaving 14 bases between them. This CDR3 reads CASSQVSGTQSYEQYL. DNA for the CDR3: TGCGCCAGCAGCCAAGTGTCCGGGACGCAGTCCTACGAGCAGTACTTA.

The chain couples TRBV5-1 to TRBJ2-1; TRBD2 matches 12 bases. J lost 6 bases, V lost 0 bases, and 7 bases had no gene match. The CDR3 spans 17 residues. Per the germline V gene, CDR1 is SGHRS and CDR2 is YFSETQ. CDR3 loop: CASSLVGGLAGGNEQFF. Here the CDR3 DNA reads TGCGCCAGCAGCTTGGTGGGGGGACTAGCGGGCGGCAATGAGCAGTTCTTC.

This chain links TRBV5-1 with TRBJ2-5; 8 bases agree with TRBD1. CDR3 length: 16 amino acids. In germline, CDR1 is SGHRS, CDR2 YFSETQ. V shed 0 bases, J shed 3 bases, and the junction held 7 bases outside the gene matches. The CDR3 region has the DNA TGCGCCAGCAGCTTGGGGGCTCCAGGGGGCGAAGAGACCCAGTACTTC. It translates to CASSLGAPGGEETQYF.

This clonotype was counted at least ten times. The rearrangement links TRBV18 to TRBJ1-4; no definite D call. Deletions cut 5 bases from V and 5 bases from J, with 12 bases between. The CDR3 is 14 residues long. Germline values: CDR1 KGHSH, CDR2 LQKENI. The chain's CDR3 is CASSSLMGNEKLFF. CDR3 DNA sequence: TGTGCCAGCTCATCCCTAATGGGAAATGAAAAACTGTTTTTT.

Turning to this clonotype: A far larger clone is just one base off, so this is likely a read error. The chain employs TRBV7-2 and TRBJ2-4; unclear D gene. Germline loops: CDR1 SGHTA, CDR2 FQGNSA. CDR3 size: 15 residues. V dropped 1 base and J dropped 13 bases, with 20 bases sitting between them. CDR3 DNA sequence: TGTGCCAGCAGCTTAGGCTCCGGCTCCTACAATGAGCAGTACTTC. Encoded protein: CASSLGSGSYNEQYF. Variable domain in full (rest from reference TRBV7-2 and TRBJ2-4): GAGVSQSPSNKVTEKGKDVELRCDPISGHTALYWYRQSLGQGLEFLIYFQGNSAPDKSGLPSDRFSAERTGGSVSTLTIQRTQQEDSAVYLCASSLGSGSYNEQYFGAGTRLSVL.

V usage is TRBV14 and J usage is TRBJ2-1; D perhaps matches TRBD2 (6 bases). V was trimmed by 4 bases and J by 4 bases, leaving 17 bases between them. In germline, CDR1 is SGHDN, CDR2 FVKESK. This CDR3 is 16 amino acids long. The CDR3 sequence is CASSLRRDLLYNEQFF. DNA of the CDR3: TGTGCCAGCAGCCTTCGCCGGGACTTGCTATACAATGAGCAGTTCTTC.

This clonotype occurred many times. V is TRBV28 and J is TRBJ2-1; 13 nucleotides line up with TRBD2. Germline V gives CDR1 MDHEN, CDR2 SYDVKM. Trimming cost V 5 bases and J 3 bases; bases outside gene matches: 10. CDR3 length equals 18 residues. CDR3 nucleotide sequence: TGTGCCAGCAGTCCCAGGACTAGCGGGAGTATGGGCTACAATGAGCAGTTCTTC. Amino acid sequence: CASSPRTSGSMGYNEQFF.

This clonotype came up many times. The chain employs TRBV28 and TRBJ1-3; D ambiguous. The CDR3 totals 17 residues. Between the trimmed V and J ends, which lost 2 bases and 0 bases, there was a span of 14 bases. Looked up from germline, CDR1 is MDHEN and CDR2 is SYDVKM. CDR3 amino acids: CASSLVLGLSSGNTIYF. The CDR3, as DNA: TGTGCCAGCAGTTTAGTCTTAGGCCTTAGCTCTGGAAACACCATATATTTT. Drawing the rest from reference TRBV28 and TRBJ1-3, the complete variable domain is DVKVTQSSRYLVKRTGEKVFLECVQDMDHENMFWYRQDPGLGLRLIYFSYDVKMKEKGDIPEGYSVSREKKERFSLILESASTNQTSMYLCASSLVLGLSSGNTIYFGEGSWLTVV.

The table lists this clonotype with many counts. The chain couples TRBV6-5 to TRBJ2-5; 8 nucleotides align to TRBD2. Trimming removed 2 bases from V and 3 bases from J; junction bases left unmatched: 2. The CDR3 covers 14 residues. Germline V gene sequence: CDR1 MNHEY, CDR2 SVGAGI. The CDR3 protein is CASSYVAGKETQYF. In nucleotides, the CDR3 is TGTGCCAGCAGTTACGTAGCGGGAAAAGAGACCCAGTACTTC.